These T cell receptor beta chains were read from a single sample in a study of blood T cell repertoires in COVID-19. Data came from immunoSEQ multiplex PCR; TCRdb stores just in-frame clones and leaves some out. The table records about 80,000 clones, under 85% of them present only once. Sample: peripheral blood. Receptors were obtained from a human donor in a cohort sampled during active COVID-19. CDR3s include the opening cysteine and the closing phenylalanine or tryptophan. A D gene is named only where the DNA matches it firmly. Clone sizes are given selectively: once, few, many, or a class where the clone is expanded.

>TRBD1|-|TRBJ2-7|TRBV7-4
TGTGCCAGCAGCCCTGGACAGGGGCACGAGCAGTACTTC
CASSPGQGHEQYF
>TRBD2|once|TRBJ2-7|TRBV3-1/TRBV3-2
TGTGCCAGCAGCCAAGAAAGCGGGGGAATCCACGAGCAGTACTTC
CASSQESGGIHEQYF
>TRBD2|-|TRBJ2-5|TRBV5-1
TGCGCCAGCAGCTCACTAGCGGGGGCCCAAGAGACCCAGTACTTC
CASSSLAGAQETQYF
>TRBD2|-|TRBJ2-7|TRBV11-2
TGTGCCAGCAGCTTAATGCCTAGCGGGGGGCCGAGCTCCTACGAGCAGTACTTC
CASSLMPSGGPSSYEQYF
>-|many|TRBJ2-7|TRBV2
TGTGCCAGCAGTGAGGGCCCCAGCTCCTACGAGCAGTACTTC
CASSEGPSSYEQYF
>TRBD2|-|TRBJ2-7|TRBV18
TGTGCCAGCTCACCAACAAGTAGCGGACTAGGTGGCGAGCAGTACTTC
CASSPTSSGLGGEQYF
>-|-|TRBJ2-3|TRBV7-6
TGTGCCAGCAGCTTACGGGGGTTCGGCACAGATACGCAGTATTTT
CASSLRGFGTDTQYF
>-|-|TRBJ2-5|TRBV5-6
TGTGCCAGCAGCTCGGGATTCCGGGGGGAGACCCAGTACTTC
CASSSGFRGETQYF
>-|-|TRBJ2-7|TRBV10-1
TGCGCCAGCAGCCAGGGAGGCTCTCAGTACTTC
CASSQGGSQYF
>-|-|TRBJ1-1|TRBV28
TGTGCCAGCAGTTTTGGGAGTGCGGGGATGAACACTGAAGCTTTCTTT
CASSFGSAGMNTEAFF
>TRBD1|-|TRBJ2-7|TRBV6-5
TGTGCCAGCACGTTGGGGACAGGGGGCTTGGGGCAGTACTTC
CASTLGTGGLGQYF
>TRBD2|-|TRBJ2-7|TRBV30
TGTGCCTGGAGCTACCGCGGGACTAGCCGTACCTCCGAGCAGTACTTC
CAWSYRGTSRTSEQYF
>-|-|TRBJ2-2|TRBV6-5
TGTGCCAGCAGTTACCATGGACAGCAACGGCGCGGGGAGCTGTTTTTT
CASSYHGQQRRGELFF
>-|-|TRBJ1-2|TRBV28
TGTGCCAGCAGCCCCGCCGGTAACTATGGCTACACCTTC
CASSPAGNYGYTF
>-|-|TRBJ1-1|TRBV7-2
TGTGCCAGCAGCTTGTCCCGCACAGGGGAAGCTTTCTTT
CASSLSRTGEAFF
>-|-|TRBJ1-3|TRBV9
TGTGCCAGCAGCAACCGAGGGGGTGGAACTGGAAACACCATATATTTT
CASSNRGGGTGNTIYF
>-|-|TRBJ1-1|TRBV7-8
TGTGCCAGCAGCTTAGCCCCGGGGTACACTGAAGCTTTCTTT
CASSLAPGYTEAFF
>TRBD2|-|TRBJ2-3|TRBV5-4
TGTGCCAGCAGGCCCGAAGGGAGGGCTAGCACAGATACGCAGTATTTT
CASRPEGRASTDTQYF
>TRBD1|-|TRBJ1-1|TRBV29-1
TGCAGCGTCTACAGGGGTTTGAACACTGAAGCTTTCTTT
CSVYRGLNTEAFF
>TRBD1|few|TRBJ1-2|TRBV30
TGTGCCTGGAGTGACAGGGGGGACTATGGCTACACCTTC
CAWSDRGDYGYTF
>TRBD2|-|TRBJ2-2|TRBV10-1
TGCGCCAGCATCCGCGGGGGGGCGGTCACCGGGGAGCTGTTTTTT
CASIRGGAVTGELFF
>TRBD2|-|TRBJ2-2|TRBV19
TGTGCCAGTAGTGCCGGGACTAGCGGCTCCTGGGGGGAGCTGTTTTTT
CASSAGTSGSWGELFF
>-|-|TRBJ1-1|TRBV29-1
TGCAGCGTTGAAGGACCTTACAGGGTTGAGAACACTGAAGCTTTCTTT
CSVEGPYRVENTEAFF
>TRBD2|-|TRBJ2-3|TRBV6-5
TGTGCCAGCCACACCGGGGGGGGCAAAGATACGCAGTATTTT
CASHTGGGKDTQYF
>-|-|TRBJ1-5|TRBV29-1
TGCAGCGTGGGGGGGACGGGGAGTAGCAATCAGCCCCAGCATTTT
CSVGGTGSSNQPQHF
>TRBD2|-|TRBJ2-2|TRBV24-1
TGTGCCACCAGTGATCCTAGCGGGGGGAAGGGGAGAACCGGGGAGCTGTTTTTT
CATSDPSGGKGRTGELFF
>-|-|TRBJ2-1|TRBV2
TGTGCCAGCAGCTTGACTCCAGTGTTAAATGAGCAGTTCTTC
CASSLTPVLNEQFF
>TRBD1|-|TRBJ2-7|TRBV6-5
TGTGCCAGCAGTCTTGAGGGGGCGTACGAGCAGTACTTC
CASSLEGAYEQYF
>TRBD1|-|TRBJ1-2|TRBV6-5
TGTGCCAGCAGTACGGGACAGGGGGCTTACTATGGCTACACCTTC
CASSTGQGAYYGYTF
>-|-|TRBJ1-5|TRBV28
TGTGCCAGCAGTCGCCGAGGCAATCAGCCCCAGCATTTT
CASSRRGNQPQHF
>TRBD2|once|TRBJ2-5|TRBV7-2
TGTGCCAGCAGCCTGGGTTTGTGGATAGCGGGGGAAGAGACCCAGTACTTC
CASSLGLWIAGEETQYF
>-|-|TRBJ2-5|TRBV11-2
TGTGCCAGCAGCCGCGGGCTGGGAGAGACCCAGTACTTC
CASSRGLGETQYF
>-|-|TRBJ1-3|TRBV5-1
TGCGCCAGCAGCTTGAGGGGCCAAGGAAACACCATATATTTT
CASSLRGQGNTIYF
>-|once|TRBJ2-7|TRBV7-2
TGTGCCAGCAGCTTTCAGGCCTACGAGCAGTACTTC
CASSFQAYEQYF
>-|few|TRBJ1-3|TRBV7-3
TGTGCCAGCAGCTTAGACAATTTCGGAAACACCATATATTTT
CASSLDNFGNTIYF
>TRBD1|-|TRBJ2-3|TRBV7-3
TGTGCCAGCAGCTTATCAGGGGGTCCCACAGATACGCAGTATTTT
CASSLSGGPTDTQYF